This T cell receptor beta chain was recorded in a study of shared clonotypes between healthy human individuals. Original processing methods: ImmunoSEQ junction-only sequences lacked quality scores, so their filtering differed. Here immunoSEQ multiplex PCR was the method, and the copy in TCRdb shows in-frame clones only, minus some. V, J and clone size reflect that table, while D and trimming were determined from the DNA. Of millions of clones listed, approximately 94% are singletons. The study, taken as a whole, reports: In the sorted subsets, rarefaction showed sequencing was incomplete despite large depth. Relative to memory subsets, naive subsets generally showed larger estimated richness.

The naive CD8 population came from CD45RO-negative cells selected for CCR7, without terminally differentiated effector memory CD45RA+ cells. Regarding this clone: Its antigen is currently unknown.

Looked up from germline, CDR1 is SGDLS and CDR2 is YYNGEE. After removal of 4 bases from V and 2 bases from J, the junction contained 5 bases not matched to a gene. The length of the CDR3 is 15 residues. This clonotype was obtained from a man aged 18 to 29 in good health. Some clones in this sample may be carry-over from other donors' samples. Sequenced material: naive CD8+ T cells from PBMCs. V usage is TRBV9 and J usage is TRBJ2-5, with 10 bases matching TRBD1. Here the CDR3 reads CASSQGQGWQETQYF. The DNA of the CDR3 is TGTGCCAGCAGCCAGGGACAGGGGTGGCAAGAGACCCAGTACTTC.